The source of this T cell receptor beta chain is a study of tumor-infiltrating lymphocytes in primary liver carcinoma. As for the study in general: Each of the growths was stage T1-T3 N0M0, extending roughly 4.2 to 11 cm across. Whole-study findings and limits: Significantly larger top-250-clone fractions were found in tumors than in blood (p = 0.039).

This clonotype was counted many times. The antigen remains unidentified. Each 20-30 mg portion of unsorted bulk tissue served as the source for co-extraction of RNA and DNA. With approximately 500 ng total RNA as template and a constant-region primer, TCR beta cDNA was made. Library construction for TCR beta comprised three nested multiplex PCR rounds performed with slightly modified ARM-PCR. Running nine to ten cycles apiece, the first two PCR rounds relied on TRBV1-TRBV30 forward primers together with a C-beta reverse primer. One entry per CDR3 protein, called by TCRdb with MiXCR from the multiplex PCR reads. The sample lists 100,000 to 150,000 distinct CDR3 sequences, 64% occurring once. Trimming cost V 0 bases and J 6 bases; bases outside gene matches: 6. CDR1 is MGHRA, CDR2 YSYEKL, per germline. There are 16 residues in the CDR3.

Sequencing was carried out using liver tumor tissue from sampling region 3. Subset defined: tumor region T3, left-lateral pole. The clonotype was recovered from a woman aged 55 to 70 with primary liver carcinoma and hepatitis B virus infection. V usage is TRBV4-1 and J usage is TRBJ2-3; 10 nucleotides agree with TRBD2. CDR3 DNA: TGCGCCAGCAGCCAAGATGCTAGCGGGAGAGGTGATACGCAGTATTTT. Translation gives CASSQDASGRGDTQYF.